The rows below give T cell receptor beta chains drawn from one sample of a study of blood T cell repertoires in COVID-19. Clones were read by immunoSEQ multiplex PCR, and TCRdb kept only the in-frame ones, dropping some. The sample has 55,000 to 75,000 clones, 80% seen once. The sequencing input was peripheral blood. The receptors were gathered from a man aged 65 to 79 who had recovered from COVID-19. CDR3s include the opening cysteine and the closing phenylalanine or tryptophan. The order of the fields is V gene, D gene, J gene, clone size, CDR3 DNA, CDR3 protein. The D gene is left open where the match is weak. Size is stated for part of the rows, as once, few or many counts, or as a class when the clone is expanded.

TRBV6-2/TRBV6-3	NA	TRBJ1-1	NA	TGTGCCAGCAGTTACCAGGGATCGAACACTGAAGCTTTCTTT	CASSYQGSNTEAFF
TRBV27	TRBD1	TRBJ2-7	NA	TGTGCCAGCAGTTTAGGTCCCCCAGGGGGCTTCTACGAGCAGTACTTC	CASSLGPPGGFYEQYF
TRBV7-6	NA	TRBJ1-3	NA	TGTGCCAGCAGCCCATTTCAGGCAGGAGGAAACACCATATATTTT	CASSPFQAGGNTIYF
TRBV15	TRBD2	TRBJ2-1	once	TGTGCCACCAGCAGAGATTCGTTAGGGACTAGCGGGAGAGGGTCCTACAATGAGCAGTTCTTC	CATSRDSLGTSGRGSYNEQFF
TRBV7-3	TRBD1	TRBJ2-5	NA	TGTGCCAGCAGCTTAACGACTGGACAGGGATGGGAGACCCAGTACTTC	CASSLTTGQGWETQYF
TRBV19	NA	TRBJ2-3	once	TGTGCCAGTAGTACAACTAGTGCCGGTGGCCCGCAGTATTTT	CASSTTSAGGPQYF
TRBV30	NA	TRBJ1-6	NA	TGTGCCTGGAGTCTTGCAGGGCCTAATAATTCACCCCTCCACTTT	CAWSLAGPNNSPLHF
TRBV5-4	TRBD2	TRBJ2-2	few	TGTGCCAGCAGACGACTAGCGGGGAACACCGGGGAGCTGTTTTTT	CASRRLAGNTGELFF
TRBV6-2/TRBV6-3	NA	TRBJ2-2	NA	TGTGCCAGCAGTTACTCTCGAGACAGCGGGTACCGGGAGCTGTTTTTT	CASSYSRDSGYRELFF
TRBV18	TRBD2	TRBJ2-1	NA	TGTGCCAGCTCACCACCGGGACTAAGCTCCTACAATGAGCAGTTCTTC	CASSPPGLSSYNEQFF
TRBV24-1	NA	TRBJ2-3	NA	TGTGCCACCAGGGGCAGGGGCACGGATACGCAGTATTTT	CATRGRGTDTQYF
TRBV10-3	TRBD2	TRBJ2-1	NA	TGTGCCATCAGCGGACTAGCGGGGGGGAGCTCCTACAATGAGCAGTTCTTC	CAISGLAGGSSYNEQFF
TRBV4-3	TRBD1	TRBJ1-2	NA	TGCGCCAGCAGCCCGAGACAGGGTATTGAGTATGGCTACACCTTC	CASSPRQGIEYGYTF
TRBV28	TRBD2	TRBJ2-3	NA	TGTGCCAGCAGTTCGCAGACTAGCGGGGGCACAGATACGCAGTATTTT	CASSSQTSGGTDTQYF
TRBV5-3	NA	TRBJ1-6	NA	TGTGCCAGAAGCTTAATATCCGGGAGCTTACCCCTCCACTTT	CARSLISGSLPLHF
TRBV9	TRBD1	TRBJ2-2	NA	TGTGCCAGCAGCGCCCCCGGGACAGGGCGCACCGGGGAGCTGTTTTTT	CASSAPGTGRTGELFF
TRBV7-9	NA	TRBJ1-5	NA	TGTGCCAGCAGCTTAGAAGGGGCGTCTCAGCCCCAGCATTTT	CASSLEGASQPQHF
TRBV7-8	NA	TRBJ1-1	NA	TGTGCCAGCAGCCCCGGTGGCACTGAAGCTTTCTTT	CASSPGGTEAFF
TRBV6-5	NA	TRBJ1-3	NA	TGTGCCAGCAGGGTCTCGGGTCTATCAGGAAACACCATATATTTT	CASRVSGLSGNTIYF
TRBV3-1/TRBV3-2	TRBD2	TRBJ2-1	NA	TGTGCCAGCAGCCAAAGGCGGGGGGTGGCAAATGAGCAGTTCTTC	CASSQRRGVANEQFF
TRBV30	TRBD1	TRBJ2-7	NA	TGTGCCTGGAGTTGGACAGGCCACGAGCAGTACTTC	CAWSWTGHEQYF
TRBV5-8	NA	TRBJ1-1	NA	TGTGCCAGCAGCTTGGTGGCAACTGAAGCTTTCTTT	CASSLVATEAFF
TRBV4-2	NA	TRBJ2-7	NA	TGTGCCAGCAGCCCCCAGGGTTTCAACGAGCAGTACTTC	CASSPQGFNEQYF
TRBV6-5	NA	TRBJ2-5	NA	TGTGCCAGCAGTCGCTCCATCCAGGAGACCCAGTACTTC	CASSRSIQETQYF
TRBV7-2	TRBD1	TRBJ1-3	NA	TGTGCCAGCAGGGGGACAGTGGGCTCTGGAAACACCATATATTTT	CASRGTVGSGNTIYF
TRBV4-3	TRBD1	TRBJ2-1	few	TGCGCCAGCAGCCAAGAAACTAAGGGACAGGGGGGATACAATGAGCAGTTCTTC	CASSQETKGQGGYNEQFF
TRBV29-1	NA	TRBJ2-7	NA	TGCAGCGTTGCAGGGGATGGATCCTACGAGCAGTACTTC	CSVAGDGSYEQYF
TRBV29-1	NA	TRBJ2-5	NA	TGCAGCGTGTCATCAGGTCAAGAGACCCAGTACTTC	CSVSSGQETQYF
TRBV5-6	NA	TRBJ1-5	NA	TGTGCCAGCAGCTTGCAGGGCCTTGGCAATCAGCCCCAGCATTTT	CASSLQGLGNQPQHF
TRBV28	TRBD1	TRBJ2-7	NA	TGTGCCAGCAGCCCTGGACAGGGATACGAGCAGTACTTC	CASSPGQGYEQYF
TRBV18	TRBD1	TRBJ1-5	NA	TGTGCCAGCTCACTGGACCGGGACAGAAATCAGCCCCAGCATTTT	CASSLDRDRNQPQHF
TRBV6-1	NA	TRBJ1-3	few	TGTGCCAGCAGTGTGACAGGATTACACTCTGGAAACACCATATATTTT	CASSVTGLHSGNTIYF
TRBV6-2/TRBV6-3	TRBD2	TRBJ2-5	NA	TGTGCCAGCAGTTACTCGACGTTAGCGGGGGGGGCCCAGTACTTC	CASSYSTLAGGAQYF
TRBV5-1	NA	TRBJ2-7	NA	TGCGCCAGCAGTGTCAGCGAGACCTACGAGCAGTACTTC	CASSVSETYEQYF
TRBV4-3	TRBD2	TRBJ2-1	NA	TGCGCCAGCAGCCAAGATTTCGCCGCAGGGGGCGCGACTAGCGGGGAGGGGCAGTTCTTC	CASSQDFAAGGATSGEGQFF
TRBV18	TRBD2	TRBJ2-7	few	TGTGCCAGCTCACCATTGGCTAGCGGGGGGGACGAGCAGTACTTC	CASSPLASGGDEQYF
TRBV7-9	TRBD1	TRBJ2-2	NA	TGTGCCAGCAGAAATACCGGGACAGGGTCCGCCGGGGAGCTGTTTTTT	CASRNTGTGSAGELFF
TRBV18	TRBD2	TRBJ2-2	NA	TGTGCCAGCTCACGAGGCAGCGGGGGGAACACCGGGGAGCTGTTTTTT	CASSRGSGGNTGELFF
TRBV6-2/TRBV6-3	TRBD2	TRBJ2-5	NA	TGTGCCAGCAGGCCTTTTTACCTAGCGGGAGGGGCAGAGACCCAGTACTTC	CASRPFYLAGGAETQYF
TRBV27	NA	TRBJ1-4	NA	TGTGCCAGCAGTCCCCGGGGGGGGGTCGTTGAAAAACTGTTTTTT	CASSPRGGVVEKLFF
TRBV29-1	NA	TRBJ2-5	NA	TGCAGCGTTGTACAAGGGGCCCAAGAGACCCAGTACTTC	CSVVQGAQETQYF
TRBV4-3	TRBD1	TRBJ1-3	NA	TGCGCCAGCAGCCAAGACTTACAGGGGCCTGGAAACACCATATATTTT	CASSQDLQGPGNTIYF
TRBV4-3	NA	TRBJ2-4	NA	TGCGCCAGCAGCCAAGATTCGAACACCAAAAACATTCAGTACTTC	CASSQDSNTKNIQYF
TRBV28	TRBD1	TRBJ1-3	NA	TGTGCCAGCAGTTTAGACAGGGCTGGAAACACCATATATTTT	CASSLDRAGNTIYF
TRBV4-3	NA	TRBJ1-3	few	TGCGCCAGCAGCCGAACAGGCACCTCTGGAAACACCATATATTTT	CASSRTGTSGNTIYF
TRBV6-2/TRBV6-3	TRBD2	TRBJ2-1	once	TGTGCCAGCAGTTACCTAAAGGGACTAGCTACCTACAATGAGCAGTTCTTC	CASSYLKGLATYNEQFF
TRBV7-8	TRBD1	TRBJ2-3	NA	TGTGCCAGCAGCACGAGGACAGGGGGCAGCGATACGCAGTATTTT	CASSTRTGGSDTQYF
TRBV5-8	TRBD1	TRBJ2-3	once	TGTGCCAGCAGCTCCAGACAGGGGGCAATCCCACGTTCCACAGATACGCAGTATTTT	CASSSRQGAIPRSTDTQYF
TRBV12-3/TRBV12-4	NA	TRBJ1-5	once	TGTGCCAGCAGTCAGGGTTCTACTCAGCCCCAGCATTTT	CASSQGSTQPQHF
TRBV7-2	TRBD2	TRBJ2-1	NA	TGTGCCAGCAGCTTGCTAGCGGGAGCTTTGCAGTTCTTC	CASSLLAGALQFF
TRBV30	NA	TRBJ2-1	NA	TGTGCCTGGAGTGTAGTAGGAGGACCCTACAATGAGCAGTTCTTC	CAWSVVGGPYNEQFF